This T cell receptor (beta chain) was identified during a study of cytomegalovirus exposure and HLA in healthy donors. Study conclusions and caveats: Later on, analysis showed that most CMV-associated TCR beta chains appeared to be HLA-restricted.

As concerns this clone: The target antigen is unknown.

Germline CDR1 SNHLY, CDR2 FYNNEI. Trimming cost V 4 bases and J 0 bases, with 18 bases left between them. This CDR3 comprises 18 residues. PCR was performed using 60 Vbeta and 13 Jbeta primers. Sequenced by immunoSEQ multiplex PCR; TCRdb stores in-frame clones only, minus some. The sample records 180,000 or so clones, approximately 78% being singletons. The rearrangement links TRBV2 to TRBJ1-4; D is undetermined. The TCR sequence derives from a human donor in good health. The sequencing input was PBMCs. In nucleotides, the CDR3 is TGTGCCAGCAGTGTGACCGACCGGGAGTTGGCAACTAATGAAAAACTGTTTTTT. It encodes CASSVTDRELATNEKLFF.